Listed here are 28 T cell receptor beta chains from one sample, sequenced in a study of neoadjuvant anti-PD-1 for oral cavity cancer. Described time point: after neoadjuvant nivolumab, at surgical resection. Clones were sequenced by immunoSEQ multiplex PCR, and TCRdb holds only the in-frame ones, with some missing. The sample includes roughly 8,800 clones, around 60% of them seen just once. This sample comprised PBMCs, obtained after nivolumab (anti-PD-1) treatment. Receptors originate from a person between 40 and 85 years old with oral cavity squamous cell carcinoma.

This clone turned up a few times. This chain links TRBV30 with TRBJ2-5, with 12 bases aligning to TRBD2. The J segment lost 4 bases and the V segment lost 6 bases, leaving 9 bases of the junction unmatched. Germline V gene data show CDR1 as GTSNPN and CDR2 as SVGIG (reference sequence). The CDR3 is made up of 15 amino acids. DNA of the CDR3: TGTGCCTGTACATCGGAACTAGCGGGAGGAGAGACCCAGTACTTC. Protein: CACTSELAGGETQYF.

This clone was observed a handful of times. This chain joins TRBV19 and TRBJ2-7, with 13 bases identical to TRBD2. Germline CDR1 reads LNHDA; CDR2 reads SQIVND (reference sequence). The CDR3 spans 15 residues. J gave up 0 bases and V 6 bases, and 2 bases lay outside the gene matches. Written as DNA, the CDR3 is TGTGCCAGTAGAGGGACTAGCGGGACCTCCTACGAGCAGTACTTC. Translated, it gives CASRGTSGTSYEQYF.

The chain combines TRBV6-1 with TRBJ2-4; TRBD1 agrees at 7 bases. Germline V CDR1 and CDR2: MNHNS, SASEGT. The CDR3 loop spans 13 amino acids. V lost 7 bases, J lost 4 bases, and 4 bases stayed unmatched. CDR3 coding DNA: TGTGCCAGCACAGAGACAGGGAAAAACATTCAGTACTTC. This translates into CASTETGKNIQYF.

CDR3: CSAPSARDQEKLFF. CDR3 bases: TGCAGCGCCCCCTCAGCTAGGGATCAGGAAAAACTGTTTTTT. V and J are TRBV29-1 and TRBJ1-4; D unclear. The CDR3 is 14 residues long. Trimming removed 7 bases at V and 8 bases at J, with 20 bases between. Germline V gene data show CDR1 as SQVTM and CDR2 as ANQGSEA.

The genes are TRBV9 and TRBJ2-5, with 8 nucleotides matching TRBD2. V trimming: 0 bases; J trimming: 5 bases; junction bases outside the gene matches: 6. Germline V gives CDR1 SGDLS, CDR2 YYNGEE. The CDR3 runs 15 residues. The chain's CDR3 is CASSVDPGRVETQYF. CDR3 nucleotides: TGTGCCAGCAGCGTAGACCCCGGGAGGGTGGAGACCCAGTACTTC.

V is TRBV19 and J is TRBJ1-1; possible D gene TRBD1, 5 bases. The CDR3 runs to 13 residues. The germline CDR1 and CDR2 sequences are LNHDA and SQIVND (reference sequence). The V gene lost 6 bases and the J gene lost 1 base, with 9 bases spanning the gap. DNA of the CDR3: TGTGCCAGTAGCCAGGGAAGGAACACTGAAGCTTTCTTT. Amino acid sequence: CASSQGRNTEAFF.

J is TRBJ1-1 and V is TRBV5-1, with D possibly matching TRBD1 (5 bases). The CDR3 has 14 amino acids. V was pared by 6 bases and J by 4 bases, with 16 bases between. Germline V gives CDR1 SGHRS, CDR2 YFSETQ. CDR3 region: CASTLGRGATEAFF. As DNA, the CDR3 is TGCGCCAGCACCCTTGGCCGGGGCGCCACTGAAGCTTTCTTT.

The J gene is TRBJ2-4, the V gene TRBV19; 7 bases are a match to TRBD2. V lost 6 bases to trimming and J lost 1 base; unmatched junction nucleotides: 9. This CDR3 comprises 16 residues. Germline CDR1 LNHDA, CDR2 SQIVND (reference sequence). CDR3 sequence: CASSWLADSAKNIQYF. Here the CDR3 DNA reads TGTGCCAGTAGCTGGCTAGCGGATTCGGCCAAAAACATTCAGTACTTC.

This clone has only a few counts. The chain is built from TRBV11-2 and TRBJ2-3; tentative D call: TRBD2 (6 bases). Looked up from germline, CDR1 is SGHAT and CDR2 is FQNNGV. The CDR3 has 16 amino acids. Trimming stripped 5 bases from V and 0 bases from J, with 15 bases between. The CDR3 region has the DNA TGTGCCAGCAGCGTGAGGAGGGGCGCTAGCACAGATACGCAGTATTTT. The encoded protein is CASSVRRGASTDTQYF.

V usage is TRBV27 and J usage is TRBJ2-3, with D possibly being TRBD1 or TRBD2 (5 bases each). There are 16 residues in the CDR3. Trimming removed 4 bases from V and 2 bases from J, with 16 bases in between. Germline lookup yields CDR1 MNHEY and CDR2 SMNVEV (reference sequence). This CDR3 is CASSWGVLGVTDTQYF. The CDR3 DNA sequence: TGTGCCAGCAGTTGGGGAGTACTAGGGGTCACAGATACGCAGTATTTT.

The chain recombines TRBV5-1 with TRBJ2-7; 7 bases are shared with TRBD2. Trimming at V came to 3 bases and at J to 6 bases, leaving 12 bases not matched to a gene. CDR1 is SGHRS and CDR2 is YFSETQ in the germline V gene. CDR3 length: 15 amino acids. The CDR3 sequence is CASSSSAGARSEQYF. In DNA, the CDR3 is TGCGCCAGCAGCTCCTCGGCGGGAGCTCGATCCGAGCAGTACTTC.

The chain carries TRBV7-9 and TRBJ2-2; the D gene could be TRBD1 or TRBD2 (6 bases each). Trimming left V 1 base short and J 5 bases short, with 11 bases between. CDR1 and CDR2 (germline): SEHNR, FQNEAQ (reference sequence). The CDR3 extends over 15 amino acids. CDR3 in amino acids: CASSLGTGATGELFF. In DNA, the CDR3 is TGTGCCAGCAGCTTAGGAACGGGGGCTACCGGGGAGCTGTTTTTT.

V usage is TRBV7-8 and J usage is TRBJ2-7; 9 positions match TRBD1. This CDR3 region has 15 residues. The trim removed 1 base at V and 5 bases at J, leaving 6 bases unmatched. Germline values: CDR1 SGHVS, CDR2 FQNEAQ. Here the CDR3 reads CASSLVGTGIHEQYF. CDR3 DNA: TGTGCCAGCAGCTTAGTGGGGACAGGGATCCACGAGCAGTACTTC.

Here the CDR3 DNA reads TGTGCCAGCAGTTCCCGTTACGAGCAGTACTTC. Its translation is CASSSRYEQYF. The chain employs TRBV27 and TRBJ2-7; the D is unclear. Between the trimmed V and J ends, which lost 4 bases and 4 bases, there was a span of 5 bases. CDR3 length equals 11 residues. The germline V gene has CDR1 MNHEY and CDR2 SMNVEV (reference sequence).

The chain carries TRBV27 and TRBJ2-1; TRBD1 matches 8 bases. V shed 7 bases and J 6 bases; nucleotides not matched to a gene: 11. The germline V gene has CDR1 MNHEY and CDR2 SMNVEV (reference sequence). The CDR3 contains 15 residues. This CDR3 is CASNPGTGRPNEQFF. CDR3 sequence (DNA): TGTGCCAGCAACCCAGGGACAGGAAGGCCCAATGAGCAGTTCTTC.

This clone was observed a handful of times. The gene calls are TRBV7-9 and TRBJ2-1, with TRBD2 matching over 8 bases. V lost 3 bases to trimming and J lost 5 bases; unmatched junction nucleotides: 12. This CDR3 comprises 17 residues. Germline V lookup: CDR1 SEHNR, CDR2 FQNEAQ (reference sequence). CDR3 coding DNA: TGTGCCAGCAGCTTCATGGCGGGAGGAACCACCCACAATGAGCAGTTCTTC. The encoded protein is CASSFMAGGTTHNEQFF.

This clone came up once. The chain links TRBV19 to TRBJ2-7; no clear D gene. CDR3 length: 13 amino acids. In germline, CDR1 is LNHDA, CDR2 SQIVND (reference sequence). Between the trimmed V and J ends, which lost 4 bases and 3 bases, there was a span of 10 bases. CDR3 loop: CASSKSGVYEQYF. The CDR3 coding sequence is TGTGCCAGTAGTAAATCAGGAGTCTACGAGCAGTACTTC.

The rearrangement uses TRBV5-4 and TRBJ1-1; D is unresolved. Trimming took 7 bases from V and 0 from J, leaving 13 bases between them. This CDR3 has 14 amino acids. Looked up from germline, CDR1 is SGHNT and CDR2 is YYREEE (reference sequence). CDR3 loop: CASREIDMNTEAFF. The CDR3 nucleotides are TGTGCCAGCCGTGAGATAGACATGAACACTGAAGCTTTCTTT. Variable domain in full (rest from reference TRBV5-4 and TRBJ1-1): ETGVTQSPTHLIKTRGQQVTLRCSSQSGHNTVSWYQQALGQGPQFIFQYYREEENGRGNFPPRFSGLQFPNYSSELNVNALELDDSALYLCASREIDMNTEAFFGQGTRLTVV.

This sequence joins TRBV7-9 and TRBJ2-5; no firm D call. From germline, CDR1 is SEHNR and CDR2 FQNEAQ (reference sequence). Trimming left V 3 bases short and J 2 bases short, with 4 bases between. The CDR3 is 12 amino acids. CDR3 amino acids: CASSFPQETQYF. CDR3 DNA sequence: TGTGCCAGCAGCTTCCCTCAAGAGACCCAGTACTTC.

The chain employs TRBV11-2 and TRBJ2-7; TRBD1 might be the D (6 bases). This CDR3 spans 15 amino acids. V was clipped by 2 bases and J by 1 base, with 12 bases between them. Germline V gene sequence: CDR1 SGHAT, CDR2 FQNNGV. The CDR3 bases are TGTGCCAGCAGCTTACTGGCAGGGGCGTCCTACGAGCAGTACTTC. Translated, it gives CASSLLAGASYEQYF.

The chain links TRBV27 to TRBJ1-2, with D possibly TRBD1 on 5 matching bases. The CDR3 extends over 15 amino acids. V was clipped by 2 bases and J by 8 bases, with 18 bases between them. The V gene's germline CDR1 is MNHEY and CDR2 SMNVEV (reference sequence). CDR3 coding DNA: TGTGCCAGCAGTTTAAACCCCGGGGGGGGAGGAGGCTACACCTTC. Translated: CASSLNPGGGGGYTF.

The gene calls are TRBV27 and TRBJ1-2; a weak D match, TRBD1 (6 bases). The CDR3 extends over 16 amino acids. Germline-derived CDR1 and CDR2 are MNHEY and SMNVEV (reference sequence). V lost 0 bases to trimming and J lost 4 bases, with 15 bases between them. Written as DNA, the CDR3 is TGTGCCAGCAGTTTATCGCCTAGGGCAGGGGTCTATGGCTACACCTTC. Protein product: CASSLSPRAGVYGYTF.

The J gene is TRBJ2-5, the V gene TRBV28; TRBD2 aligns across 8 bases. Per the germline V gene, CDR1 is MDHEN and CDR2 is SYDVKM. CDR3 size: 14 residues. V lost 10 bases and J lost 3; bases outside the gene matches: 10. Here the CDR3 reads CAISSGWGKETQYF. The CDR3 DNA reads TGTGCCATCTCTAGCGGGTGGGGCAAAGAGACCCAGTACTTC.

The J gene is TRBJ2-2, the V gene TRBV28, with TRBD1 matching over 8 bases. Germline CDR1 is MDHEN and CDR2 is SYDVKM. The junction had 6 bases not matched to a gene; V was cut back by 8 bases and J by 4 bases. This CDR3 contains 14 residues. For the CDR3, the DNA is TGTGCCAGCGTCACACAGGGGGTCACCGGGGAGCTGTTTTTT. Protein: CASVTQGVTGELFF. The full variable domain, with the rest looked up from reference TRBV28 and TRBJ2-2, is DVKVTQSSRYLVKRTGEKVFLECVQDMDHENMFWYRQDPGLGLRLIYFSYDVKMKEKGDIPEGYSVSREKKERFSLILESASTNQTSMYLCASVTQGVTGELFFGEGSRLTVL.

This clone was picked up a small number of times. The J gene is TRBJ1-1, the V gene TRBV28; no reliable D call. V was cut by 3 bases and J by 3 bases, with 5 bases left in between. The germline V gene has CDR1 MDHEN and CDR2 SYDVKM. The CDR3 is 12 residues long. The CDR3 DNA is TGTGCCAGCAGTTTCGGATACACTGAAGCTTTCTTT. As protein: CASSFGYTEAFF.

The V gene is TRBV7-8, the J gene TRBJ2-1, with 14 bases identical to TRBD2. V dropped 6 bases and J dropped 4; count of bases not matched to a gene: 2. The length of the CDR3 is 15 residues. Germline assignment: CDR1 SGHVS and CDR2 FQNEAQ. For the CDR3, the DNA is TGTGCCAGCAGGGGACTAGCGGGAGCATACAATGAGCAGTTCTTC. This encodes CASRGLAGAYNEQFF.

This chain links TRBV28 with TRBJ2-2, with 7 bases aligning to TRBD1. The ends lost 6 bases at V and 5 bases at J; junction bases unmatched: 6. The germline V gene encodes CDR1 MDHEN and CDR2 SYDVKM. This CDR3 is built from 14 residues. The CDR3 coding sequence is TGTGCCAGCAGACGACAGGGTTCAACCGGGGAGCTGTTTTTT. It specifies CASRRQGSTGELFF.

The rearrangement joins TRBV5-4 to TRBJ2-7; TRBD2 matches at 7 bases. The V gene's germline CDR1 is SGHNT and CDR2 YYREEE (reference sequence). The junction had 7 bases not matched to a gene; V was cut back by 4 bases and J by 6 bases. This CDR3 is 13 amino acids long. CDR3 region: CASSGGGDVEQYF. The CDR3 DNA follows: TGTGCCAGCAGCGGGGGAGGGGATGTCGAGCAGTACTTC.